This TCR beta chain was sequenced for a study of T cell responses to AZD1222 COVID-19 vaccine. Sequencing was performed with immunoSEQ multiplex PCR; in TCRdb, only in-frame clones are kept and a portion is missing. The sample includes about 55,000 clones, 70% to 90% of them seen just once. Turning to this clone: The antigen remains unidentified.

This CDR3 spans 17 amino acids. Trimming at V came to 5 bases and at J to 4 bases, leaving 9 bases not matched to a gene. Germline V gives CDR1 KGHDR, CDR2 SFDVKD. Points from the study as a whole: Repertoire sampling happened only post peak T cell response.

Source: peripheral blood, taken on day 0 of AZD1222 vaccination. The genes are TRBV24-1 and TRBJ1-5; 11 positions agree with TRBD1. The TCR originated in an adult in good health. CDR3 protein: CATSVGGGQGGNQPQHF. The CDR3 region has the DNA TGTGCCACCAGTGTTGGGGGGGGACAGGGGGGAAATCAGCCCCAGCATTTT.